One sample yielded the 22 T cell receptor beta chains listed below, sequenced in a study of OX40 agonist ivuxolimab in advanced cancers. The data were produced by immunoSEQ multiplex PCR, yet TCRdb's version contains in-frame clones alone and is incomplete. The sample yields tens of thousands of clones, approximately 79% seen once. Sequenced material: CD4+ or CD8+ T cells sorted from blood, taken in a trial of the OX40 agonist ivuxolimab. The receptors originated from an adult with an advanced solid tumor such as melanoma, head and neck, liver or kidney cancer.

The rearrangement joins TRBV14 to TRBJ2-3; TRBD2 agrees at 9 bases. Germline CDR1 SGHDN, CDR2 FVKESK. The CDR3 runs to 16 residues. With V trimmed by 5 bases and J by 0 bases, 6 bases remained unmatched. The CDR3 sequence: CASSGRSGRSTDTQYF. The CDR3 DNA sequence: TGTGCCAGCAGCGGAAGGAGCGGGAGGAGCACAGATACGCAGTATTTT.

In this sample, this clone turned up a few times. The rearrangement links TRBV5-4 to TRBJ1-1; D unresolved. Germline values: CDR1 SGHNT, CDR2 YYREEE (reference sequence). This CDR3 comprises 15 residues. Trimming stripped 1 base from V and 3 bases from J, with 13 bases between. CDR3 nucleotide sequence: TGTGCCAGCAGCTTGCTGGCCCTTTCCCACACTGAAGCTTTCTTT. As protein: CASSLLALSHTEAFF.

The CDR3 nucleotides are TGTGCCAGCAGCCAAGGGTATCGTCCACCCCTCCACTTT. Its translation: CASSQGYRPPLHF. V is TRBV14 and J is TRBJ1-6; D remains unclear. Germline lookup yields CDR1 SGHDN and CDR2 FVKESK. V was cut by 1 base and J by 11 bases, with 9 bases left in between. There are 13 residues in the CDR3.

The chain uses TRBV4-3 and TRBJ1-1, with no clear D. Germline loops: CDR1 LGHNA, CDR2 YSLEER. This CDR3 is built from 16 residues. V dropped 0 bases and J dropped 0 bases, with 11 bases sitting between them. The DNA of the CDR3 is TGCGCCAGCAGCCAAGATATTACGGAGATGAACACTGAAGCTTTCTTT. It specifies CASSQDITEMNTEAFF.

The rearrangement links TRBV7-2 to TRBJ1-1; no clear D gene. The CDR3 extends over 13 amino acids. V was cut by 3 bases and J by 3 bases, with 8 bases left in between. In germline, CDR1 is SGHTA, CDR2 FQGNSA. The CDR3 protein is CASSFTGYTEAFF. The CDR3 coding sequence is TGTGCCAGCAGCTTCACGGGTTACACTGAAGCTTTCTTT.

The chain combines TRBV19 with TRBJ1-2; 7 bases are a match to TRBD1. Germline values: CDR1 LNHDA, CDR2 SQIVND (reference sequence). J lost 4 bases, V lost 3 bases, and 5 bases had no gene match. The CDR3 has 14 amino acids. CDR3 DNA: TGTGCCAGTAGTATTCTGGCAGGGGGCTATGGCTACACCTTC. The encoded protein is CASSILAGGYGYTF.

CDR3 sequence reads: CASSRTPPGATNEKLFF. The CDR3 coding sequence is TGTGCCAGCAGCCGAACTCCTCCGGGTGCAACTAATGAAAAACTGTTTTTT. The chain carries TRBV7-8 and TRBJ1-4; D unresolved. Germline loops: CDR1 SGHVS, CDR2 FQNEAQ. The CDR3 sequence is 17 residues long. The germline V and J ends were trimmed by 5 bases and 0 bases, with 16 bases remaining between them.

This chain joins TRBV9 and TRBJ1-1; D is unresolved. The CDR3 is made up of 15 amino acids. Germline values: CDR1 SGDLS, CDR2 YYNGEE. V lost 4 bases, J lost 3 bases, and 16 bases lay in between. The DNA of the CDR3 is TGTGCCAGCAGCCCAGGCTCTGGGGTGGACACTGAAGCTTTCTTT. Its protein is CASSPGSGVDTEAFF.

This chain links TRBV18 with TRBJ2-5, with TRBD1 as a possible D gene (6 bases). Germline V gives CDR1 KGHSH, CDR2 LQKENI. Trimming cost V 3 bases and J 2 bases, with 10 bases left between them. The CDR3 totals 14 residues. CDR3 region: CASSPDRYQETQYF. In DNA form, the CDR3 reads TGTGCCAGCTCACCGGACAGATATCAAGAGACCCAGTACTTC.

The gene calls are TRBV9 and TRBJ2-7; 8 bases line up with TRBD2. J lost 0 bases, V lost 4 bases, and 9 bases had no gene match. In germline, CDR1 is SGDLS, CDR2 YYNGEE. CDR3 size: 16 residues. The CDR3 DNA follows: TGTGCCAGCAGCTCCGCCCCAAGCGGGAGCTCCTACGAGCAGTACTTC. Its protein is CASSSAPSGSSYEQYF.

This sequence joins TRBV7-9 and TRBJ2-1, with TRBD2 identical over 14 bases. The V gene end was trimmed by 4 bases and the J gene end by 4 bases; junction bases not matched to a gene: 0. Germline CDR1 and CDR2: SEHNR and FQNEAQ (reference sequence). The CDR3 spans 15 residues. CDR3 bases: TGTGCCAGCAGCTGGACTAGCGGGAGGTACAATGAGCAGTTCTTC. Protein: CASSWTSGRYNEQFF.

This clone was seen only a few times. The rearrangement joins TRBV27 to TRBJ2-3; 10 nucleotides line up with TRBD2. CDR1 is MNHEY, CDR2 SMNVEV, per germline (reference sequence). The CDR3 contains 15 residues. Trimming took 7 bases from V and 3 from J; bases not matched to a gene: 7. The CDR3 loop is CASIPGLAMTDTQYF. The DNA of the CDR3 is TGTGCCAGCATACCGGGACTAGCGATGACAGATACGCAGTATTTT.

The chain recombines TRBV7-9 with TRBJ2-7, with 10 positions matching TRBD1. Germline loops: CDR1 SEHNR, CDR2 FQNEAQ (reference sequence). V lost 5 bases and J lost 3; bases outside the gene matches: 7. The CDR3 runs 15 residues. In DNA, the CDR3 is TGTGCCAGCAGCGCTTGGGGACAGGGGATCTACGAGCAGTACTTC. Its translation is CASSAWGQGIYEQYF.

This chain uses TRBV7-2 with TRBJ2-7; 8 nucleotides agree with TRBD2. The CDR3 is 14 amino acids. V dropped 5 bases and J dropped 2; count of bases not matched to a gene: 5. In germline, CDR1 is SGHTA, CDR2 FQGNSA. For the CDR3, the DNA is TGTGCCAGCAGCGTACCGGGGGGGGCCTACGAGCAGTACTTC. Protein sequence: CASSVPGGAYEQYF.

The J gene is TRBJ1-1, the V gene TRBV27; 9 bases align to TRBD1. Germline V gene data show CDR1 as MNHEY and CDR2 as SMNVEV (reference sequence). With V trimmed by 7 bases and J by 7 bases, 10 bases remained unmatched. The CDR3 covers 14 residues. CDR3 nucleotide sequence: TGTGCCAGCACCGGGACAGGGAGGGAAGGTGAAGCTTTCTTT. Its protein is CASTGTGREGEAFF.

CDR3 in amino acids: CASSFGPGQKNEKLFF. CDR3 nucleotides: TGCGCCAGCAGCTTCGGACCGGGACAGAAAAATGAAAAACTGTTTTTT. The chain couples TRBV4-3 to TRBJ1-4, with TRBD1 matching 7 bases. The germline V gene encodes CDR1 LGHNA and CDR2 YSLEER. The J segment lost 5 bases and the V segment lost 5 bases, leaving 11 bases of the junction unmatched. The CDR3 totals 16 residues.

The chain joins TRBV6-1 to TRBJ1-1, with D perhaps TRBD1 (6 bases). V lost 6 bases and J lost 7, with 12 bases in between. CDR1 MNHNS and CDR2 SASEGT come from the germline V gene. The CDR3 runs to 12 residues. CDR3 in DNA: TGTGCCAGCAGCAGGACAGAACTTGAAGCTTTCTTT. This sequence encodes CASSRTELEAFF.

This clone turned up a few times. Other DNA sequences in the sample encode the same CDR3. The gene calls are TRBV30 and TRBJ2-3, with D possibly matching TRBD2 (5 bases). V lost 0 bases and J 6 bases, leaving 10 bases between the germline ends. The CDR3 runs to 13 residues. CDR1 is GTSNPN and CDR2 is SVGIG in the germline V gene (reference sequence). This CDR3 reads CAWSVRERDTQYF. CDR3 DNA sequence: TGTGCCTGGAGTGTACGTGAGCGGGATACGCAGTATTTT.

This chain uses TRBV5-1 with TRBJ2-2; 8 nucleotides agree with TRBD1. The CDR3 runs to 16 residues. CDR1 SGHRS and CDR2 YFSETQ come from the germline V gene. V shed 0 bases, J shed 5 bases, and the junction held 6 bases outside the gene matches. The CDR3 reads CASSLDPRGRTGELFF. The CDR3 nucleotides read TGCGCCAGCAGCTTGGACCCCAGGGGGCGAACCGGGGAGCTGTTTTTT.

V gene TRBV4-1 combines with J gene TRBJ1-3; 11 nucleotides match TRBD1. V trimming: 4 bases; J trimming: 6 bases; junction bases outside the gene matches: 2. The CDR3 is 14 amino acids. Germline CDR1 is MGHRA and CDR2 is YSYEKL. The CDR3 sequence: CASSLGQGANTIYF. The CDR3 DNA reads as TGCGCCAGCAGCCTTGGACAGGGGGCAAACACCATATATTTT.

This chain uses TRBV2 with TRBJ1-1; D might be TRBD1 (6 bases). Trimming took off 4 bases at V and 8 bases at J, with 14 bases between the two ends. Per germline, CDR1 SNHLY and CDR2 FYNNEI. The CDR3 loop spans 13 amino acids. The CDR3 is CASSVDSRFEAFF. As DNA, the CDR3 is TGTGCCAGCAGTGTGGACAGCCGTTTCGAAGCTTTCTTT. The full variable domain, with the rest looked up from reference TRBV2 and TRBJ1-1, is EPEVTQTPSHQVTQMGQEVILRCVPISNHLYFYWYRQILGQKVEFLVSFYNNEISEKSEIFDDQFSVERPDGSNFTLKIRSTKLEDSAMYFCASSVDSRFEAFFGQGTRLTVV.

V is TRBV5-1 and J is TRBJ2-3; D is possibly TRBD1 (7 bases). Trimming left V 3 bases short and J 3 bases short, with 14 bases between. CDR1 is SGHRS, CDR2 YFSETQ, per germline. The CDR3 is made up of 15 amino acids. As DNA, the CDR3 is TGCGCCAGCAGCTGGGGGGACAGTATAACAGATACGCAGTATTTT. It yields the protein CASSWGDSITDTQYF.